Listed here are 22 T cell receptor beta chains from one sample, sequenced in a study of blood T cells in healthy people across ages (dated by TCRdb to about 2015). The method was 5' RACE. This sample was sequenced with an Illumina HiSeq 2500. A second roughly 6 to 11 cycle PCR used a sample-barcoded 5' primer and a J-beta primer mix. TCRdb took the public reads, trimmed them with fastp at Q25, ran MiXCR for clone calling and kept in-frame beta chains. CDR3 protein duplicates are merged, each entry listing the most common genes and DNA. Counted in this sample were roughly 930,000 distinct CDR3 sequences; around 48% of them appeared once. The ten largest account for 13% of the sample. Material for sequencing was blood. The source of these receptors is a man aged 30 to 45 in good health.

In this sample, this clonotype turned up many times. CDR3: CAISDASRDTGELFF. CDR3 DNA sequence: TGTGCCATCAGTGATGCCTCGAGGGACACCGGGGAGCTGTTTTTT. The V gene is TRBV10-3, the J gene TRBJ2-2, with TRBD2 as a possible D gene (5 bases). The V and J ends lost 3 bases and 3 bases respectively, with 11 bases between them. The CDR3 runs 15 residues. Per the germline V gene, CDR1 is ENHRY and CDR2 is SYGVKD.

The chain's CDR3 is CAISESDKGAQPQHF. In DNA form, the CDR3 reads TGTGCCATCAGTGAGTCGGACAAAGGGGCTCAGCCCCAGCATTTT. The chain uses TRBV10-3 and TRBJ1-5; the D gene is possibly TRBD1 (5 bases). The V and J ends lost 0 bases and 6 bases respectively, with 12 bases between them. The germline V gene has CDR1 ENHRY and CDR2 SYGVKD. This CDR3 has 15 residues.

The rearrangement links TRBV7-9 to TRBJ2-5, with D perhaps given as TRBD1 or TRBD2 (5 bases each). The end of the DNA is better explained by TRBJ2-7, so the J call may be wrong. The CDR3 length is 16 residues. The V gene's germline CDR1 is SEHNR and CDR2 FQNEAQ (reference sequence). DNA for the CDR3: TGTGCCAGCAGCTTAGATTTGTCACAGAGGGGTTACGAGCAGTACTTC. Translation gives CASSLDLSQRGYEQYF.

This sequence joins TRBV3-1 and TRBJ2-5; D uncertain. CDR1 and CDR2 from the germline V gene are LGHDT and YNNKEL (reference sequence). The V end was cut by 0 bases, the J end by 13 bases, with 9 bases between. This CDR3 comprises 11 residues. The CDR3 protein is CASSQEAVRYF. The DNA for the CDR3 is TGTGCCAGCAGCCAAGAGGCCGTCCGGTACTTC.

J is TRBJ2-7 and V is TRBV20-1; 9 bases are a match to TRBD1. The CDR3 has 14 amino acids. Germline V gene lookup returns CDR1 DFQATT and CDR2 SNEGSKA (reference sequence). The J segment lost 7 bases and the V segment lost 4 bases, leaving 11 bases of the junction unmatched. The CDR3 protein is CSAITGQGFWEQYF. The CDR3 nucleotides are TGCAGTGCTATCACGGGACAGGGTTTTTGGGAGCAGTACTTC.

This clonotype has just a few counts. The J gene is TRBJ2-5, the V gene TRBV7-2; D assignment may be TRBD1 or TRBD2 (6 bases each). The J call may be in error: the DNA end matches TRBJ2-7 better. Germline V gene sequence: CDR1 SGHTA, CDR2 FQGNSA. This CDR3 has 14 residues. The CDR3 sequence is CASSRGDTPYEQYF. CDR3 sequence (DNA): TGTGCCAGCAGCAGGGGGGACACACCCTACGAGCAGTACTTC.

In this sample, this clonotype turned up once. The chain is built from TRBV19 and TRBJ2-1, with D unresolved. Germline CDR1 LNHDA, CDR2 SQIVND (reference sequence). Trimming cost V 5 bases and J 2 bases, with 13 bases left between them. The CDR3 has 15 residues. In nucleotides, the CDR3 is TGTGCCAGTAGTTGGCTTGAGTCGCCCTACAATGAGCAGTTCTTC. It specifies CASSWLESPYNEQFF.

The V call is TRBV7-2, the J call TRBJ2-3, with D perhaps matching TRBD1 or TRBD2 (5 bases each). The germline V gene encodes CDR1 SGHTA and CDR2 FQGNSA. CDR3 length: 13 residues. V shed 6 bases and J shed 5 bases, with 12 bases lying between them. As DNA, the CDR3 is TGTGCCAGCAGGCGTCGGGACGTAGATACGCAGTATTTT. Encoded protein: CASRRRDVDTQYF.

V gene TRBV6-1 combines with J gene TRBJ2-4; no firm D call. Germline CDR1 is MNHNS and CDR2 is SASEGT. The germline V and J ends were trimmed by 0 bases and 2 bases, with 8 bases remaining between them. The CDR3 runs 15 residues. CDR3: CASSEAGGTKNIQYF. As DNA, the CDR3 is TGTGCCAGCAGTGAAGCCGGCGGTACCAAAAACATTCAGTACTTC.

This clonotype was observed a handful of times. This rearrangement joins TRBV7-9 to TRBJ1-1; D is unclear. Trimming pared 4 bases from V and 1 base from J, leaving 4 bases between. Per germline, CDR1 SEHNR and CDR2 FQNEAQ (reference sequence). The CDR3 is 12 amino acids. In nucleotides, the CDR3 is TGTGCCAGCAGCTCTGAGAACACTGAAGCTTTCTTT. It encodes CASSSENTEAFF.

On this clonotype itself: A much larger clone differs by one base, so this may be a read error. CDR3 sequence reads: CASSPDKVMQFF. In DNA, the CDR3 is TGTGCCAGCAGCCCGGACAAGGTGATGCAGTTCTTC. V is TRBV11-2 and J is TRBJ2-1; tentatively, D is TRBD1 (5 bases). Germline V gene lookup returns CDR1 SGHAT and CDR2 FQNNGV. This CDR3 region has 12 residues. The V end lost 5 bases, the J end lost 12 bases, and 14 bases lay between the germline ends. The whole variable domain, remainder taken from reference TRBV11-2 and TRBJ2-1, is EAGVAQSPRYKIIEKRQSVAFWCNPISGHATLYWYQQILGQGPKLLIQFQNNGVVDDSQLPKDRFSAERLKGVDSTLKIQPAKLEDSAVYLCASSPDKVMQFFGPGTRLTVL.

The CDR3 region is CASSYSSRREAEQFF. CDR3 DNA sequence: TGTGCCAGCAGTTACTCAAGTCGGCGGGAGGCTGAGCAGTTCTTC. The rearrangement links TRBV6-2 or TRBV6-3 to TRBJ2-1; 8 positions agree with TRBD2. CDR1 and CDR2 from the germline V gene are MNHEY and SVGEGT. The CDR3 sequence is 15 residues long. With V trimmed by 0 bases and J by 9 bases, 7 bases remained unmatched.

This clonotype occurred a few times. The chain employs TRBV12-3 or TRBV12-4 and TRBJ2-7, with D possibly TRBD2 on 5 matching bases. V shed 6 bases and J shed 2 bases, with 14 bases lying between them. The CDR3 consists of 14 residues. The CDR3 loop is CASRKGGSTYEQYF. CDR3 nucleotide sequence: TGTGCCAGCAGGAAGGGTGGGAGTACCTACGAGCAGTACTTC.

The rearrangement joins TRBV28 to TRBJ2-7; D might be TRBD1 (8 bases). TRBJ2-5 matches the DNA end more closely, so the J call is doubtful. The germline V gene has CDR1 MDHEN and CDR2 SYDVKM. This CDR3 region has 15 residues. CDR3 loop: CASSQPGGQVETQYF. CDR3 sequence (DNA): TGTGCCAGCAGCCAGCCGGGGGGACAGGTAGAGACCCAGTACTTC.

This clonotype was seen a handful of times. This chain connects TRBV6-2 or TRBV6-3 to TRBJ2-7; perhaps TRBD1 as D (5 bases). V dropped 2 bases and J dropped 1 base, with 12 bases sitting between them. CDR1 and CDR2 from the germline V gene are MNHEY and SVGEGT. The CDR3 covers 15 residues. The CDR3 region is CASSYRAGFSYEQYF. The CDR3 DNA follows: TGTGCCAGCAGTTACAGGGCAGGGTTTTCCTACGAGCAGTACTTC.

This clonotype came up a few times. The chain joins TRBV2 to TRBJ2-5; 8 nucleotides match TRBD2. J gave up 13 bases and V 5 bases, and 15 bases lay outside the gene matches. Per germline, CDR1 SNHLY and CDR2 FYNNEI. The CDR3 sequence is 14 residues long. The CDR3 is CASSNPGLASPWYF. The CDR3 coding sequence is TGTGCCAGCAGTAACCCCGGACTAGCCTCCCCGTGGTACTTC.

Only one count was recorded for this clonotype. This chain connects TRBV4-2 to TRBJ2-7; 7 bases agree with TRBD1. From germline, CDR1 is LGHNA and CDR2 YNFKEQ. The CDR3 has 16 amino acids. Trimming removed 3 bases from V and 2 bases from J; junction bases left unmatched: 10. CDR3 in amino acids: CASSQGYRDRAYEQYF. The DNA of the CDR3 is TGTGCCAGCAGCCAGGGTTACCGGGACAGAGCCTACGAGCAGTACTTC.

This clonotype was observed a few times. A single base separates this from a much larger clone, so it may be a read error. The chain couples TRBV4-2 to TRBJ2-3; D call uncertain. Between the trimmed V and J ends, which lost 4 bases and 4 bases, there was a span of 18 bases. Per germline, CDR1 LGHNA and CDR2 YNFKEQ. This CDR3 contains 16 residues. CDR3 nucleotides: TGTGCCAGCAGCCCCACTGGGGTGGTAGGGTCAGATACGCAGTATTTT. Amino acids: CASSPTGVVGSDTQYF.

This clonotype was seen a few times. The gene calls are TRBV3-1 and TRBJ2-1; the match to TRBD2 covers 7 bases. The V gene's germline CDR1 is LGHDT and CDR2 YNNKEL (reference sequence). The V segment lost 0 bases and the J segment 13 bases; nucleotides outside the gene matches: 6. CDR3 length equals 13 residues. CDR3 in amino acids: CASSQDHSGTQFF. The CDR3, as DNA: TGTGCCAGCAGCCAAGACCACAGCGGGACCCAGTTCTTC.

J is TRBJ2-5 and V is TRBV28; D is uncertain. The ends were cut back, 3 bases at V and 7 bases at J, with 6 bases in the middle. CDR3 length: 11 amino acids. Per the germline V gene, CDR1 is MDHEN and CDR2 is SYDVKM. The CDR3 region is CASSFQWTQYF. CDR3 coding DNA: TGTGCCAGCAGTTTTCAGTGGACCCAGTACTTC.

The chain carries TRBV6-2 or TRBV6-3 and TRBJ2-7; 8 bases fit TRBD1. CDR3 size: 16 residues. J gave up 2 bases and V 8 bases, and 14 bases lay outside the gene matches. Germline CDR1 MNHEY, CDR2 SVGEGT. The CDR3 protein is CASSIPRTGRTYEQYF. The CDR3 bases are TGTGCCAGCTCGATCCCCCGGACAGGGAGGACCTACGAGCAGTACTTC.

This clonotype was recorded many times. J is TRBJ1-2 and V is TRBV5-1, with unresolved D. Trimming took off 0 bases at V and 0 bases at J, with 3 bases between the two ends. Germline V gene data show CDR1 as SGHRS and CDR2 as YFSETQ. The CDR3 runs 13 residues. This CDR3 reads CASSLEANYGYTF. CDR3 nucleotides: TGCGCCAGCAGCTTGGAAGCTAACTATGGCTACACCTTC.